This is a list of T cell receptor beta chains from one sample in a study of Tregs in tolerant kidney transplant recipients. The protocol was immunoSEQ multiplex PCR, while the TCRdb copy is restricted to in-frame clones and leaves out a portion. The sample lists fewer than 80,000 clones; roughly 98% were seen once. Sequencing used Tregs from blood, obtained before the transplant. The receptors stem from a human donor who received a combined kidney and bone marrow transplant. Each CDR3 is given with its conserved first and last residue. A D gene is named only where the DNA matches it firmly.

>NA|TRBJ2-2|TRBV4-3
TGCGCCAGCAGCCAAGATGATCCCGGGTCATGGGACACCGGGGAGCTGTTTTTT
CASSQDDPGSWDTGELFF
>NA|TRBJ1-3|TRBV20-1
TGCAGTGCCCCCAGGGGAAACACCATATATTTT
CSAPRGNTIYF
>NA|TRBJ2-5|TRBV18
TGTGCCAGCTCATACAGGGTGTACCAAGAGACCCAGTACTTC
CASSYRVYQETQYF
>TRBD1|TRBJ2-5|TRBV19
TGTGCCAGTAGTCTCGCAGGGGGCCAAGAGACCCAGTACTTC
CASSLAGGQETQYF
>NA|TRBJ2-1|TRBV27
TGTGCCAGCACCAAGCTCGTGGCGGGGCGATTCAATGAGCAGTTCTTC
CASTKLVAGRFNEQFF
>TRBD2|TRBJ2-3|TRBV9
TGTGCCAGCAGACCTACTAGCGGGGGGGCGGCAGATACGCAGTATTTT
CASRPTSGGAADTQYF
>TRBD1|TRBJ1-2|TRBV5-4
TGTGCCAGCAGCTTCCAAGCCAGGGGGCAGCGTGGCTACACCTTC
CASSFQARGQRGYTF
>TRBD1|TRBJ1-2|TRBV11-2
TGTGCCAGCAGCCCGGGACAGGGGGGTTATGGCTACACCTTC
CASSPGQGGYGYTF
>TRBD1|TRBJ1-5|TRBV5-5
TGTGCCAGCAGCTTGTATCCCAGGGGGAGTCAGCCCCAGCATTTT
CASSLYPRGSQPQHF
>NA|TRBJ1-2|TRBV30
TGTGCCTGGAGTGTAAATAGCGGCTACACCTTC
CAWSVNSGYTF
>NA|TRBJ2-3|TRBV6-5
TGTGCCAGCAGCACGGACAGCTACGATACGCAGTATTTT
CASSTDSYDTQYF
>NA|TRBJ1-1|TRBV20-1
TGCAGTGCTAGAACAGGAGGGAAAGCTTTCTTT
CSARTGGKAFF